Below are 3 T cell receptor beta chains sequenced from a single sample in a study of siplizumab effects on memory and regulatory T cells. The table came from immunoSEQ multiplex PCR; TCRdb's copy has only in-frame clones and leaves some out. Found here are approximately 100,000 clones, 85% to 95% of them singletons; the top ten hold over 0.15%. The material sequenced was non-Treg CD4+ T cells sorted from blood. The receptors stem from a human donor in good health.

The chain couples TRBV7-9 to TRBJ1-2, with 9 bases fitting TRBD1. From germline, CDR1 is SEHNR and CDR2 FQNEAQ (reference sequence). V gave up 5 bases and J gave up 8 bases; unmatched junction bases: 9. The CDR3 consists of 14 residues. As DNA, the CDR3 is TGTGCCAGCAGCGGGACAGGGCTTTTGCGAGGCTACACCTTC. Its protein product is CASSGTGLLRGYTF.

The chain is built from TRBV19 and TRBJ1-6; 7 bases are shared with TRBD1. The junction had 11 bases not matched to a gene; V was cut back by 7 bases and J by 8 bases. This CDR3 has 15 residues. In germline, CDR1 is LNHDA, CDR2 SQIVND (reference sequence). The CDR3 spells CASTSPDRWDSPLHF. In DNA, the CDR3 is TGTGCCAGTACCTCCCCGGACAGGTGGGATTCACCCCTCCACTTT. Full variable domain (remainder filled in from reference TRBV19 and TRBJ1-6): DGGITQSPKYLFRKEGQNVTLSCEQNLNHDAMYWYRQDPGQGLRLIYYSQIVNDFQKGDIAEGYSVSREKKESFPLTVTSAQKNPTAFYLCASTSPDRWDSPLHFGNGTRLTVT.

This clone has a handful of counts. This chain links TRBV7-2 with TRBJ2-3, with D possibly being TRBD2 (5 bases). Germline V gives CDR1 SGHTA, CDR2 FQGNSA. The length of the CDR3 is 14 residues. V lost 2 bases and J 0 bases, leaving 6 bases between the germline ends. The CDR3 nucleotides read TGTGCCAGCAGCTTAAGCGGAAGCACAGATACGCAGTATTTT. It translates to CASSLSGSTDTQYF.